This TCR beta chain is drawn from a study of blood T cell repertoires in COVID-19. Whole-study context: There were acute and convalescent COVID-19 samples, and they came from the United States, Italy and Spain. PBMCs, B-cell-depleted T cells, or T cells were the source of the cDNA or gDNA that made up the material.

In the source study's methods: Amplified reference gene primers provided the basis for estimating nucleated cell counts. TCRdb's copy holds only in-frame clones and misses some; the assay was immunoSEQ multiplex PCR. V and J calls plus clone size are reproduced from that table; the DNA served to infer D and trimming. The repertoire includes 65,000 to 70,000 clones, approximately 83% of them detected once, and around 4.1% sits in the top ten. CDR3 size: 15 residues. Germline V gene lookup returns CDR1 SGHDT and CDR2 YYEEEE. With 1 base removed from V and 4 bases from J, the gap between germline ends came to 14 bases.

Sequencing was done on a sample of peripheral blood. The clonotype comes from an older woman with acute or convalescent COVID-19. V is TRBV5-6 and J is TRBJ1-2; D not resolved. In DNA form, the CDR3 reads TGTGCCAGCAGCTTGCCCCTACAGAATTCCTATGGCTACACCTTC. Its protein is CASSLPLQNSYGYTF. The full variable domain, completed using reference TRBV5-6 and TRBJ1-2, is DAGVTQSPTHLIKTRGQQVTLRCSPKSGHDTVSWYQQALGQGPQFIFQYYEEEERQRGNFPDRFSGHQFPNYSSELNVNALLLGDSALYLCASSLPLQNSYGYTFGSGTRLTVV.